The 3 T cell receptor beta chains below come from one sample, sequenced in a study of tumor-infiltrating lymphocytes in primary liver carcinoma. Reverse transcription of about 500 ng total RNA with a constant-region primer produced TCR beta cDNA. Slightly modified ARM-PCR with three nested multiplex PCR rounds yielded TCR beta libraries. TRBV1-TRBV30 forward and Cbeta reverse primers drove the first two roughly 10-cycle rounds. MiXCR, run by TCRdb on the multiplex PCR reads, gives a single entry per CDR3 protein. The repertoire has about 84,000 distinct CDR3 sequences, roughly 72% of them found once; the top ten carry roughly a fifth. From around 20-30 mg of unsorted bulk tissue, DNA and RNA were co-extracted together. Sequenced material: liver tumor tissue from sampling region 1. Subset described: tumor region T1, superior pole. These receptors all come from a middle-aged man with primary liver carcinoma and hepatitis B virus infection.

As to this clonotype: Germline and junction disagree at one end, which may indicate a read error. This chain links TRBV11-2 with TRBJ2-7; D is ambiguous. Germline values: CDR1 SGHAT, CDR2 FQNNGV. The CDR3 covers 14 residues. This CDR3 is CTSSFGVPRVGQYF. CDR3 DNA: TGTACCAGCAGCTTCGGAGTTCCTCGAGTCGGGCAGTACTTC.

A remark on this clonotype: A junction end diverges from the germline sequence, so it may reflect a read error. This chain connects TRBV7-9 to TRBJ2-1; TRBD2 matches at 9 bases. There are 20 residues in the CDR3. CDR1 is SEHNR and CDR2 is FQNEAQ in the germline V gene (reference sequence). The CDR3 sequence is CTSSLAPGTSCSSSYIEQFF. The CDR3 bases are TGTACCAGCAGCTTAGCGCCGGGGACTAGCTGTAGCAGCTCCTACATTGAGCAGTTCTTC. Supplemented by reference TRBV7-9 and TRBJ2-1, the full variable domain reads DTGVSQNPRHKITKRGQNVTFRCDPISEHNRLYWYRQTLGQGPEFLTYFQNEAQLEKSRLLSDRFSAERPKGSFSTLEIQRTEQGDSAMYLCTSSLAPGTSCSSSYIEQFFGPGTRLTVL.

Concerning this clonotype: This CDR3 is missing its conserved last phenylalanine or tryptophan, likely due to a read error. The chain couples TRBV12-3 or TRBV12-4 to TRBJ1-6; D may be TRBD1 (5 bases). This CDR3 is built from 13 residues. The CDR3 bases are TGTGCCATCAGTTCCCTAGGGGATTCACCCCTCCACTTA. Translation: CAISSLGDSPLHL.